This T cell receptor beta chain was sequenced during a study of OX40 agonist ivuxolimab in advanced cancers. Study-level information: Earlier anti-PD-1, anti-PD-L1 or anti-CTLA-4 therapy was permitted; around 40% had received some.

Libraries were prepared by immunoSEQ multiplex PCR; TCRdb keeps only in-frame clonotypes and omits some of them. The repertoire consists of tens of thousands of clones, with around 85% occurring once and the leading ten covering roughly 6.6%. J gave up 3 bases and V 3 bases, and 7 bases lay outside the gene matches. Germline values: CDR1 GTSNPN, CDR2 SVGIG (reference sequence). This CDR3 region has 17 residues. The rearrangement links TRBV30 to TRBJ2-1, with 14 positions matching TRBD2. The sequencing used CD4+ or CD8+ T cells sorted from blood, collected in a trial of the OX40 agonist ivuxolimab. The receptor was isolated from an adult with an advanced solid tumor such as melanoma, head and neck, liver or kidney cancer. The DNA of the CDR3 is TGTGCCTGGAGGGCTCCGGGACTAGCGGGAGACTACAATGAGCAGTTCTTC. Translated: CAWRAPGLAGDYNEQFF.